This TCR beta chain was sequenced in a study of T cells in Graves' hyperthyroidism and ophthalmopathy. Whole-study results and caveats: Researchers found most expanded thyroid clonotypes above 0.001 in blood as well.

This CDR3 is built from 14 residues. Trimming cost V 5 bases and J 4 bases; bases outside gene matches: 7. This clonotype was seen at least ten times. The antigen remains undetermined. Amplified regions were TCR beta CDR3 sequences from RNA transcripts. HTBI primers were employed in a first-round RT-PCR of the TCR CDR3. TCRdb called the multiplex PCR reads again in MiXCR, with one record for every CDR3 protein. The table records approximately 510,000 distinct CDR3 sequences, around 21% of them present only once. The rearrangement joins TRBV12-3 or TRBV12-4 to TRBJ1-1; 7 positions agree with TRBD1. The receptor's source is a man aged 18 to 30 with Graves' hyperthyroidism. Sequencing was performed on blood. For the CDR3, the DNA is TGTGCCAGCAGTATGAGACAGGGCCCCACTGAAGCTTTCTTT. It codes for CASSMRQGPTEAFF.